A selection of T cell receptor beta chains follows, all from one sample in a study of blood T cell repertoires in COVID-19. Clones were sequenced by immunoSEQ multiplex PCR, and TCRdb holds only the in-frame ones, with some missing. The sample lists roughly 180,000 clones, around 83% occurring once. Sequenced: PBMCs or T cells enriched from blood (not recorded which). The receptor set was obtained from a woman aged 45-65 years in a cohort exposed to, infected with or recovered from COVID-19 (not recorded which). Both conserved end residues are part of each CDR3. The D gene is left open where the match is weak. The size of a clone is reported for some rows only, either as once, few or many, or as a class for expanded clones.

clone_size	j_call	d_call	v_call	cdr3_aa	cdr3_nt
few	TRBJ2-2	-	TRBV6-4	CASSVAHGGTGELFF	TGTGCCAGCAGTGTGGCGCACGGAGGGACCGGGGAGCTGTTTTTT
once	TRBJ1-4	TRBD1	TRBV6-5	CASKPGGQGNEKLFF	TGTGCCAGCAAACCGGGGGGACAGGGAAATGAAAAACTGTTTTTT
-	TRBJ2-7	TRBD2	TRBV15	CATSIYSGSRYEQYF	TGTGCCACCAGCATCTATAGCGGGAGCCGCTACGAGCAGTACTTC
-	TRBJ1-1	-	TRBV7-3	CASSFLTASNTEAFF	TGTGCCAGCAGCTTTCTGACAGCTTCGAACACTGAAGCTTTCTTT
-	TRBJ1-1	TRBD1	TRBV6-5	CASSRDRGYTEAFF	TGTGCCAGCAGCCGTGACAGGGGTTACACTGAAGCTTTCTTT
-	TRBJ1-1	-	TRBV7-8	CASRTVRGEAFF	TGTGCCAGCAGGACAGTTAGGGGAGAAGCTTTCTTT
-	TRBJ1-5	-	TRBV27	CASSAKARGRNQPQHF	TGTGCCAGCAGCGCAAAGGCCCGGGGTCGAAATCAGCCCCAGCATTTT
-	TRBJ2-1	TRBD2	TRBV15	CATSRGGGIWEQFF	TGTGCCACCAGCAGAGGGGGGGGTATCTGGGAGCAGTTCTTC
-	TRBJ2-7	TRBD1	TRBV27	CASSGTGDSYEQYF	TGTGCCAGCAGCGGGACAGGGGACTCCTACGAGCAGTACTTC
-	TRBJ2-1	-	TRBV16	CASSPTRTVNEQFF	TGTGCCAGCAGCCCGACCCGGACTGTCAATGAGCAGTTCTTC
-	TRBJ2-5	TRBD1	TRBV19	CASSIGAGGAETQYF	TGTGCCAGTAGTATAGGGGCAGGGGGCGCGGAGACCCAGTACTTC
-	TRBJ1-3	-	TRBV10-3	CAISFSGTKTGNTIYF	TGTGCCATCAGTTTCTCAGGGACTAAGACTGGAAACACCATATATTTT
-	TRBJ1-6	-	TRBV9	CASSVGGRGQAPLHF	TGTGCCAGCAGCGTAGGAGGACGAGGGCAAGCACCCCTCCACTTT
-	TRBJ2-5	TRBD2	TRBV7-2	CASSLNGRGAGETQYF	TGTGCCAGCAGCCTTAACGGGCGGGGGGCCGGGGAGACCCAGTACTTC
few	TRBJ2-2	-	TRBV24-1	CATSATGTSGELFF	TGTGCCACCAGTGCTACAGGGACGTCCGGGGAGCTGTTTTTT
-	TRBJ2-1	-	TRBV12-3/TRBV12-4	CASREQGPNEQFF	TGTGCCAGCAGGGAACAGGGACCCAATGAGCAGTTCTTC
-	TRBJ2-1	TRBD2	TRBV28	CASQRPGTSGKEFF	TGTGCCAGCCAACGGCCCGGGACTAGCGGAAAGGAGTTCTTC
once	TRBJ1-3	-	TRBV29-1	CSVEARAGNTIYF	TGCAGCGTTGAAGCCAGGGCTGGAAACACCATATATTTT
-	TRBJ2-5	TRBD2	TRBV10-3	CATASPTSGGTETQYF	TGTGCCACGGCAAGCCCTACTAGCGGCGGCACCGAGACCCAGTACTTC
-	TRBJ2-2	-	TRBV7-3	CASSLSPVSNTGELFF	TGTGCCAGCAGCTTATCTCCCGTGTCGAACACCGGGGAGCTGTTTTTT
few	TRBJ2-2	TRBD2	TRBV6-6	CASSPLGGWAGETSGELFF	TGTGCCAGCAGTCCCCTGGGGGGTTGGGCGGGAGAAACCAGCGGGGAGCTGTTTTTT
-	TRBJ2-1	-	TRBV2	CASTGSSYNEQFF	TGTGCCAGCACGGGGAGCTCCTACAATGAGCAGTTCTTC
-	TRBJ1-5	TRBD1	TRBV5-1	CASSRTGGDQPQHF	TGCGCCAGCAGCCGAACAGGGGGCGATCAGCCCCAGCATTTT
-	TRBJ2-7	TRBD2	TRBV7-2	CASSLSGATIREQYF	TGTGCCAGCAGCTTAAGCGGGGCAACTATACGAGAGCAGTACTTC
once	TRBJ1-5	-	TRBV5-6	CASSFLGGRRAQPQHF	TGTGCCAGCAGTTTCCTCGGGGGGCGTCGGGCTCAGCCCCAGCATTTT
-	TRBJ2-3	-	TRBV6-5	CASSSGVGYTDTQYF	TGTGCCAGCAGTTCAGGGGTGGGGTACACAGATACGCAGTATTTT
-	TRBJ1-6	TRBD1	TRBV19	CASSTTGGISPLHF	TGTGCCAGTAGTACGACAGGGGGAATTTCACCCCTCCACTTT
-	TRBJ2-3	-	TRBV28	CASSPTSPGGDTQYF	TGTGCCAGCAGCCCCACTAGCCCCGGCGGAGATACGCAGTATTTT
few	TRBJ1-6	-	TRBV5-1	CASSPALRGNSPLHF	TGCGCCAGCAGCCCTGCGCTCCGGGGTAATTCACCCCTCCACTTT
once	TRBJ2-1	-	TRBV9	CASSVRGQLEYNEQFF	TGTGCCAGCAGCGTTCGAGGTCAACTAGAATACAATGAGCAGTTCTTC
-	TRBJ1-3	-	TRBV7-8	CASSWGLSGNTIYF	TGTGCCAGCAGCTGGGGCCTCTCTGGAAACACCATATATTTT
-	TRBJ2-3	-	TRBV14	CASSQDRGRVADTQYF	TGTGCCAGCAGCCAAGACAGGGGCAGGGTGGCAGATACGCAGTATTTT
-	TRBJ2-1	TRBD2	TRBV10-3	CAISPQREGYNEQFF	TGTGCCATCAGTCCCCAGCGGGAGGGATACAATGAGCAGTTCTTC
-	TRBJ2-5	TRBD1	TRBV7-7	CASSFRLSRGETQYF	TGTGCTAGCAGCTTCCGACTCTCCAGGGGGGAGACCCAGTACTTC
-	TRBJ1-6	TRBD1	TRBV7-9	CASSPRTGTYSPLHF	TGTGCCAGCAGCCCCCGGACAGGGACGTATTCACCCCTCCACTTT
few	TRBJ1-5	-	TRBV19	CASSPGGSGPQHF	TGTGCCAGTAGTCCCGGGGGGTCTGGGCCCCAGCATTTT
-	TRBJ2-2	TRBD1	TRBV7-2	CASSRTGFNTGELFF	TGTGCCAGCAGCCGGACAGGGTTCAACACCGGGGAGCTGTTTTTT
few	TRBJ2-1	TRBD2	TRBV20-1	CSASLDQRGGFGRRNNEQFF	TGCAGTGCTAGTTTAGATCAGCGGGGGGGCTTCGGCAGAAGAAACAATGAGCAGTTCTTC
-	TRBJ1-1	-	TRBV4-1	CASSQVGGANTEAFF	TGCGCCAGCAGCCAAGTTGGCGGGGCAAACACTGAAGCTTTCTTT
-	TRBJ1-5	TRBD1	TRBV6-6	CASSNGQGRQPQHF	TGTGCCAGCAGTAACGGACAGGGACGACAGCCCCAGCATTTT
once	TRBJ1-6	-	TRBV7-3	CASRLSGQHNSPLHF	TGTGCCAGCCGCCTATCAGGACAGCATAATTCACCCCTCCACTTT
-	TRBJ2-7	TRBD2	TRBV9	CASSARLGSSGGASYEQYF	TGTGCCAGCAGCGCTCGGCTAGGTTCTAGCGGGGGGGCCTCCTACGAGCAGTACTTC